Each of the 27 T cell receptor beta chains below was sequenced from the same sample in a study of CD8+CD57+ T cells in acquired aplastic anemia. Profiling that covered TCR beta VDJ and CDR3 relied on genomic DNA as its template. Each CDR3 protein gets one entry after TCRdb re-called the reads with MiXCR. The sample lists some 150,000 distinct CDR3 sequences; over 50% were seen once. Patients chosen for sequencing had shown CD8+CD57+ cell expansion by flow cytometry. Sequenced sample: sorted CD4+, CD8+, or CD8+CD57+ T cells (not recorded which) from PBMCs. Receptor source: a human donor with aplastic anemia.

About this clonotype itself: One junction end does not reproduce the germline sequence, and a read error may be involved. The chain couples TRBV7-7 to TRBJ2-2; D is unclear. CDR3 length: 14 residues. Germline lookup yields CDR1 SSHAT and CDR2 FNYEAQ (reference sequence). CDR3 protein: CASSHRADTGELFF. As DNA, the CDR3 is TGTGCTAGCAGCCATCGGGCCGACACCGGGGAGCTGTTTTTT. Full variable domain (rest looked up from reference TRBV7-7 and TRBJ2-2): GAGVSQSPRYKVTKRGQDVTLRCDPISSHATLYWYQQALGQGPEFLTYFNYEAQPDKSGLPSDRFSAERPEGSISTLTIQRTEQRDSAMYRCASSHRADTGELFFGEGSRLTVL.

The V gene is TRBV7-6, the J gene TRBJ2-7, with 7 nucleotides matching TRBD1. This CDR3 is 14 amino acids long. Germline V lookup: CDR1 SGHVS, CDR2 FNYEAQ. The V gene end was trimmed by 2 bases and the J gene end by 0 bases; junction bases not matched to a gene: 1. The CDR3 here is CASSLPGGSYEQYF. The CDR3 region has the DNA TGTGCCAGCAGCTTACCAGGGGGCTCCTACGAGCAGTACTTC.

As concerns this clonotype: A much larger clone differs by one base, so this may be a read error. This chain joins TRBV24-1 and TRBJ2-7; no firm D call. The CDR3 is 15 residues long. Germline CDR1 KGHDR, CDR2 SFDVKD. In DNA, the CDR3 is TGTGCCACCAGTGATTTCACAGCCAGAGGCTACGAGCAGAACTTC. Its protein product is CATSDFTARGYEQNF.

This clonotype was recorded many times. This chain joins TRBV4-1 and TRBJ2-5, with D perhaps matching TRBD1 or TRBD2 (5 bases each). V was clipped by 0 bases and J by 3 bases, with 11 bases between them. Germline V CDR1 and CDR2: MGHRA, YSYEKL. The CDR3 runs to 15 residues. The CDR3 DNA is TGCGCCAGCAGCCAAGATCCTCAGGGAGAAGAGACCCAGTACTTC. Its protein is CASSQDPQGEETQYF.

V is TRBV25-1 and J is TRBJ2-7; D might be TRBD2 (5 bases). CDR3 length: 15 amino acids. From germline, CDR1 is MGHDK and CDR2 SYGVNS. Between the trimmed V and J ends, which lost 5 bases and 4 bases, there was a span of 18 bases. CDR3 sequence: CASSPSDWAAYEQYF. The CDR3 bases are TGTGCCAGCAGTCCCTCGGACTGGGCCGCATACGAGCAGTACTTC.

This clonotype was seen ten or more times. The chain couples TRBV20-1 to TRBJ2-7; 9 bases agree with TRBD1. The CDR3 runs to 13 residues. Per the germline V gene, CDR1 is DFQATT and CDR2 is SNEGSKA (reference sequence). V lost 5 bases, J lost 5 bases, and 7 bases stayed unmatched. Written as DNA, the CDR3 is TGCAGTGCTGGCCGGGACAGGGCCCACGAGCAGTACTTC. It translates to CSAGRDRAHEQYF.

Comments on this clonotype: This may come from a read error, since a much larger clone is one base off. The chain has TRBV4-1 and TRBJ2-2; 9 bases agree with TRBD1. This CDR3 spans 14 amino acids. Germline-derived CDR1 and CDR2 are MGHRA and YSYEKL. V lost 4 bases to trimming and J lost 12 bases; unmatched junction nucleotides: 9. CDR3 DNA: TGCGCCAGCAGCCTTCGACAGGGGGAAGAGAAGCTGTTTTTT. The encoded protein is CASSLRQGEEKLFF.

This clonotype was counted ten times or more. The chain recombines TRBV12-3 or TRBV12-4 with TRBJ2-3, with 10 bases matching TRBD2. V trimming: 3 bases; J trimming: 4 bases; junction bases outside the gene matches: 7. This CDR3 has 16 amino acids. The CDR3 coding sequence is TGTGCCAGCAGTTTTAGCGGGGGGCCGGGCGCAGATACGCAGTATTTT. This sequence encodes CASSFSGGPGADTQYF.

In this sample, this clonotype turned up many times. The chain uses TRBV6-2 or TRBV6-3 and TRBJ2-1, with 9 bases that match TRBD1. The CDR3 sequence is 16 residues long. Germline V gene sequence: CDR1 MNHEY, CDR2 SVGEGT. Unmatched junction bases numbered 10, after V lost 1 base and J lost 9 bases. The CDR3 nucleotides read TGTGCCAGCAGTTACTTGGGACAGGGTGGGGATGGTGAGCAGTTCTTC. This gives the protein CASSYLGQGGDGEQFF.

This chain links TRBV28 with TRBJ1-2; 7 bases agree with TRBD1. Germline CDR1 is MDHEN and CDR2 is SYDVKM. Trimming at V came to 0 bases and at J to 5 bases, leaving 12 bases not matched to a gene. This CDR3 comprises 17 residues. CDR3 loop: CASSLWGDRTPLYGYTF. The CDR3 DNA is TGTGCCAGCAGTTTATGGGGGGACAGAACTCCTCTATATGGCTACACCTTC.

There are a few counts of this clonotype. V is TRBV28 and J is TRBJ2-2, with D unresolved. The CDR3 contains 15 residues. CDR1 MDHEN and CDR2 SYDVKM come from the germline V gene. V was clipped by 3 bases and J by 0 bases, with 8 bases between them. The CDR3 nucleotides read TGTGCCAGCAGTTTGTACTACCCGAACACCGGGGAGCTGTTTTTT. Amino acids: CASSLYYPNTGELFF.

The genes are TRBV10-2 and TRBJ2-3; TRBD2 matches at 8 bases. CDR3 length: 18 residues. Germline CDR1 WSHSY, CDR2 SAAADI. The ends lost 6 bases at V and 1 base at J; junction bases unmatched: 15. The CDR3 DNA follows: TGCGCCAGCAGGGGACGACGGGCGGCGGGGGGCCGCACAGATACGCAGTATTTT. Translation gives CASRGRRAAGGRTDTQYF.

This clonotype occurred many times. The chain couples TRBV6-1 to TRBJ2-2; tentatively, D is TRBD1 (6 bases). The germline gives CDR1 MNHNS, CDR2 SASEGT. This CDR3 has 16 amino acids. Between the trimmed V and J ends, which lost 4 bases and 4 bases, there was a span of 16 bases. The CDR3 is CASSARGRVSTGELFF. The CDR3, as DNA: TGTGCCAGCAGTGCCAGGGGCAGGGTATCCACCGGGGAGCTGTTTTTT.

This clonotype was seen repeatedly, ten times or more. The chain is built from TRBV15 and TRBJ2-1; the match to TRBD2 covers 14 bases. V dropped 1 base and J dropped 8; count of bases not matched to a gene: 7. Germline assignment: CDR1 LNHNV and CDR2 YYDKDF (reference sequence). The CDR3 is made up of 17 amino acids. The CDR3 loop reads CATSRGSTSGGADEQFF. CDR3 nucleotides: TGTGCCACCAGCAGAGGCTCGACTAGCGGGGGGGCCGATGAGCAGTTCTTC.

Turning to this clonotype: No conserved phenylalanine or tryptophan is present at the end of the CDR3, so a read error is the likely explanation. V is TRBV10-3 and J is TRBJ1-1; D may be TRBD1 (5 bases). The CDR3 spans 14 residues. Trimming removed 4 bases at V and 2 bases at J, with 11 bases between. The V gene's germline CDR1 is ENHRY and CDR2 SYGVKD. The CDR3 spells CAISGAGGNTEAFS. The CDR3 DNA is TGTGCCATCAGTGGAGCGGGGGGTAACACTGAAGCTTTCTCT.

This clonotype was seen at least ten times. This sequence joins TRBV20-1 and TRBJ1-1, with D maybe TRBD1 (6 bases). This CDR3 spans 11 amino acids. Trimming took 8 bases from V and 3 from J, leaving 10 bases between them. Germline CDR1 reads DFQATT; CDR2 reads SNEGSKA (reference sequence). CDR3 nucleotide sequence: TGCAGTTGCCCAGGGGACACTGAAGCTTTCTTT. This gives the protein CSCPGDTEAFF.

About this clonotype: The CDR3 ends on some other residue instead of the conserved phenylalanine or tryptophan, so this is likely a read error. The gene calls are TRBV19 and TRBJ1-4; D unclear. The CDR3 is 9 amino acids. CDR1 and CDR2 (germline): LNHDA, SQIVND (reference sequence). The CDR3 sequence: CASSEELFS. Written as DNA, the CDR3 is TGTGCCAGTAGTGAAGAACTGTTTTCT.

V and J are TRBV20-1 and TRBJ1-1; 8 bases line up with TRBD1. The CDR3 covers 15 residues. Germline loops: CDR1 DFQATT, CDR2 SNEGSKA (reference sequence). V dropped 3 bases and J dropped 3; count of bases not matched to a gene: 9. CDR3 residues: CSASPRTGKHTEAFF. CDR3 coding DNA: TGCAGTGCTAGCCCCCGGACAGGGAAACACACTGAAGCTTTCTTT.

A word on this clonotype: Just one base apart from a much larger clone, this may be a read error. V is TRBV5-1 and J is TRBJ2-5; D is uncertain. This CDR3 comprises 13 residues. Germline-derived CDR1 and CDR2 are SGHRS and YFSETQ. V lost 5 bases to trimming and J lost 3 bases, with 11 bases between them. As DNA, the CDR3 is TGCGCCAGCAGGCCGGGTTTGAAAGAGACCCAGTACTTC. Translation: CASRPGLKETQYF.

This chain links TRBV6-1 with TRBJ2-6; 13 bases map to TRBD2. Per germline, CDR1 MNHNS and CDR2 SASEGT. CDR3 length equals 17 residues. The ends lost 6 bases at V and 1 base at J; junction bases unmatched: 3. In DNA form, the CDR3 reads TGTGCCAGCAGGGGACTAGCGGGGCCTTCTGGGGCCAACGTCCTGACTTTC. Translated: CASRGLAGPSGANVLTF.

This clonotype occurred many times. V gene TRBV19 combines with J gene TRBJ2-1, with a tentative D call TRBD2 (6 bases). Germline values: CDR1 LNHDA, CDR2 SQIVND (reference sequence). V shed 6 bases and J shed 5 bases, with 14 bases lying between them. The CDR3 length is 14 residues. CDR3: CASRASDRNNEQFF. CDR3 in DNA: TGTGCCAGTAGGGCTAGCGACAGAAACAATGAGCAGTTCTTC.

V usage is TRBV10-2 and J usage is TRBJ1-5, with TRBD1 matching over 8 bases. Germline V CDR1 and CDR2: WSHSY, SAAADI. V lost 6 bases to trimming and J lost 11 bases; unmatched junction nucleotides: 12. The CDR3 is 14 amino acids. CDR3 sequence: CASSGQGRSETQHF. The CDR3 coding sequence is TGCGCCAGCAGCGGACAGGGAAGGTCAGAGACCCAGCATTTT.

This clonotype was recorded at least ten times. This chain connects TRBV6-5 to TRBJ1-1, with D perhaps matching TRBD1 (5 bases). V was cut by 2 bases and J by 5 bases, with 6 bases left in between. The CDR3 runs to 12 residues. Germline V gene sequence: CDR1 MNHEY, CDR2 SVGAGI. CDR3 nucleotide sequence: TGTGCCAGCAGTTACGGGGGGACTGAAGCTTTCTTT. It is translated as CASSYGGTEAFF.

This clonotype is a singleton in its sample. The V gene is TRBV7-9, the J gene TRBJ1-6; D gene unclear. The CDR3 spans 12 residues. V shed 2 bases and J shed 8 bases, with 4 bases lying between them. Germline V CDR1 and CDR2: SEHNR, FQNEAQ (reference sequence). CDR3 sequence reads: CASSLIDSPLHF. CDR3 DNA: TGTGCCAGCAGCTTAATCGATTCACCCCTCCACTTT.

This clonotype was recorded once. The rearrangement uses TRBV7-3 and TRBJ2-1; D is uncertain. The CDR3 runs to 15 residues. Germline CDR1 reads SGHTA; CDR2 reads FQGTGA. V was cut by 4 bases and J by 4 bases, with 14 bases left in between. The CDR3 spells CASSSKVGCYNEQFF. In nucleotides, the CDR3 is TGTGCCAGCAGCTCGAAGGTTGGGTGTTACAATGAGCAGTTCTTC.

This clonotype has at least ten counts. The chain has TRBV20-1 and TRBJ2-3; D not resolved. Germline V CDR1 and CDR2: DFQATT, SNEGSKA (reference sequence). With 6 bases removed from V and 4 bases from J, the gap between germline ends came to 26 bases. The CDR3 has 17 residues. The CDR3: CSAPPDLSAVSADTQYF. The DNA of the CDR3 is TGCAGTGCCCCGCCCGACTTATCGGCCGTGTCAGCAGATACGCAGTATTTT.

The CDR3 spells CASSRDDGYEQYF. The CDR3 DNA is TGTGCCAGCAGCAGGGATGACGGGTACGAGCAGTACTTC. The chain links TRBV14 to TRBJ2-7; D is unclear. V lost 5 bases and J 4 bases, leaving 12 bases between the germline ends. Germline V lookup: CDR1 SGHDN, CDR2 FVKESK. The CDR3 is 13 residues long.